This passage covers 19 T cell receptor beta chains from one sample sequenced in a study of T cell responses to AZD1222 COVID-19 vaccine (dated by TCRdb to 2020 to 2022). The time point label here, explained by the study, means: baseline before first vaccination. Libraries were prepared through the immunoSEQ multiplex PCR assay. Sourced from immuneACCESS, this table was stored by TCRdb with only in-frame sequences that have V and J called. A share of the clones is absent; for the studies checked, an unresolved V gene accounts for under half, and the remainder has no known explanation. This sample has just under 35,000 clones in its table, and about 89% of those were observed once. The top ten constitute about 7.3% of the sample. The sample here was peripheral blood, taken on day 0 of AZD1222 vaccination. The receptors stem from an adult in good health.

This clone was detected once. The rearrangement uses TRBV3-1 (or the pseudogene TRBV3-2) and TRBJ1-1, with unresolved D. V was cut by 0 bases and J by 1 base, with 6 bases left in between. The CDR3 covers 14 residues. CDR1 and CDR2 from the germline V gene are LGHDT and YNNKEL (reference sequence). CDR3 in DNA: TGTGCCAGCAGCCAAGAGATGAGGAACACTGAAGCTTTCTTT. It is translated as CASSQEMRNTEAFF.

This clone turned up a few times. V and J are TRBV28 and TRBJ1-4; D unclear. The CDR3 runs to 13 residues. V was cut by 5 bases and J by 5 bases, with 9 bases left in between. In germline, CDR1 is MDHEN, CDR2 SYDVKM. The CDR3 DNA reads TGTGCCAGCAGTGGGCAGGTGAATGAAAAACTGTTTTTT. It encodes CASSGQVNEKLFF.

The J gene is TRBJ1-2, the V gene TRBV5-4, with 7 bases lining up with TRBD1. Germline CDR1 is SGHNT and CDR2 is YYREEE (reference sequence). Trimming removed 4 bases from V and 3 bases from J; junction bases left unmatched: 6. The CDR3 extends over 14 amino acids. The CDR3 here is CASSPDRADYGYTF. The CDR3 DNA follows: TGTGCCAGCAGCCCCGACAGGGCCGACTATGGCTACACCTTC.

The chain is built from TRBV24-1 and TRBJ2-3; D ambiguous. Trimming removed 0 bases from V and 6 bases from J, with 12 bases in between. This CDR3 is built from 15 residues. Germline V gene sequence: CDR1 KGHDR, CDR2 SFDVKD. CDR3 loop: CATSDLVALRDTQYF. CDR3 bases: TGTGCCACCAGTGATTTGGTTGCTTTAAGGGATACGCAGTATTTT.

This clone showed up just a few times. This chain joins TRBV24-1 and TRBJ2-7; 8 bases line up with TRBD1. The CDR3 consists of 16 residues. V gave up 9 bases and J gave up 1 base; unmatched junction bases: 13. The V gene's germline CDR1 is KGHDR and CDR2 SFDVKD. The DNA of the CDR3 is TGTGCCACCGCCGGACAGGGTAATTTTGGGTCCTACGAGCAGTACTTC. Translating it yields CATAGQGNFGSYEQYF.

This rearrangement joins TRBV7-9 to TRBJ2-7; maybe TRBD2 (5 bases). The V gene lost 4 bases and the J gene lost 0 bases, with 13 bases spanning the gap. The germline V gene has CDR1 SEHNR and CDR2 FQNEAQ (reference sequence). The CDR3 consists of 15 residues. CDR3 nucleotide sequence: TGTGCCAGCAGCTACCGCGGGCTCTCCTCCTACGAGCAGTACTTC. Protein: CASSYRGLSSYEQYF.

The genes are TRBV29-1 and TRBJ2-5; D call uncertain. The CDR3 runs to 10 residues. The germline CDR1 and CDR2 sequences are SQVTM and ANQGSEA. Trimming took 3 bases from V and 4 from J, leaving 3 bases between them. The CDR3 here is CSVEAETQYF. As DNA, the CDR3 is TGCAGCGTTGAGGCAGAGACCCAGTACTTC.

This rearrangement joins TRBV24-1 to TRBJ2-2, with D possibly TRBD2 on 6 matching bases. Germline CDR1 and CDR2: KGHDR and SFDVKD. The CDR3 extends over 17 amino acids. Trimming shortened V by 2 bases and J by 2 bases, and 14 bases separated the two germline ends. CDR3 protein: CATSDSRRGTNTGELFF. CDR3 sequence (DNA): TGTGCCACCAGTGATTCAAGGCGGGGCACTAACACCGGGGAGCTGTTTTTT.

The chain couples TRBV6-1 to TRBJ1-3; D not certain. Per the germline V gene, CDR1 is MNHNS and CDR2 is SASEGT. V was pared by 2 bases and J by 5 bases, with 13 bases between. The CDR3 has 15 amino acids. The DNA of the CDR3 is TGTGCCAGCAGTGAAATGGCCAGCCAGCGAAACACCATATATTTT. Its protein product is CASSEMASQRNTIYF.

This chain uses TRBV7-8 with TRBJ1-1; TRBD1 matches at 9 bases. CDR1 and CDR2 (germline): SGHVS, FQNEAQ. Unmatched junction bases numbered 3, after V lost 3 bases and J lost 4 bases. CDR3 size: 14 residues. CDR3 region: CASSLTGGGTEAFF. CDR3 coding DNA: TGTGCCAGCAGCTTGACAGGGGGGGGCACTGAAGCTTTCTTT.

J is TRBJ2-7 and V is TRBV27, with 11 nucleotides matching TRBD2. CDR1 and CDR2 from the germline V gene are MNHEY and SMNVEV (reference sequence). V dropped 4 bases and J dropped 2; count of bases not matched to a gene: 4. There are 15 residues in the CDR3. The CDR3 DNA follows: TGTGCCAGCAGTTCCCGTAGCGGGAGGGCCTACGAGCAGTACTTC. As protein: CASSSRSGRAYEQYF.

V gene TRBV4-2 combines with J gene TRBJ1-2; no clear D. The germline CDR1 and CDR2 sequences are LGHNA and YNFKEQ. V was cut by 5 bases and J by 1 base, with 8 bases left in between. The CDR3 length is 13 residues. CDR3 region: CASSGQDNYGYTF. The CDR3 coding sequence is TGTGCCAGCAGCGGTCAAGATAACTATGGCTACACCTTC.

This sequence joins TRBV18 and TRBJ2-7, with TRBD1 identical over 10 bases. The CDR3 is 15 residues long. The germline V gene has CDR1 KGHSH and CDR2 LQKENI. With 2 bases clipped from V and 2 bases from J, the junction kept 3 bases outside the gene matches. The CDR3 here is CASSPDGQGAYEQYF. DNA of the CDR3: TGTGCCAGCTCACCAGACGGACAGGGGGCCTACGAGCAGTACTTC.

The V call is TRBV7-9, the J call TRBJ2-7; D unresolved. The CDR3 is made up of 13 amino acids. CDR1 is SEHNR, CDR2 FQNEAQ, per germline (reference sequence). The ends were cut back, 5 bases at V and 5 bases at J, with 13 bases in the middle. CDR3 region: CASSPVEWDEQYF. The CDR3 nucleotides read TGTGCCAGCAGCCCGGTCGAGTGGGACGAGCAGTACTTC.

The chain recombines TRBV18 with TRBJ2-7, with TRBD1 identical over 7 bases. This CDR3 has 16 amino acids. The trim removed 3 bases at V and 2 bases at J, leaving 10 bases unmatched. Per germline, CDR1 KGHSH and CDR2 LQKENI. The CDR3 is CASSPPGQLPPYEQYF. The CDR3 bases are TGTGCCAGCTCACCCCCGGGACAGCTTCCTCCCTACGAGCAGTACTTC.

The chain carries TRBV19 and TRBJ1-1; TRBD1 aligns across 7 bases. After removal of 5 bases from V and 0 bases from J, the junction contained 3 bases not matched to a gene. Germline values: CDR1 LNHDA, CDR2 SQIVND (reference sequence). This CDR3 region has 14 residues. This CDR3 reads CASSGGQLNTEAFF. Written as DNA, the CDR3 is TGTGCCAGTAGTGGGGGACAGCTGAACACTGAAGCTTTCTTT. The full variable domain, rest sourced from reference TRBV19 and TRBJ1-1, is DGGITQSPKYLFRKEGQNVTLSCEQNLNHDAMYWYRQDPGQGLRLIYYSQIVNDFQKGDIAEGYSVSREKKESFPLTVTSAQKNPTAFYLCASSGGQLNTEAFFGQGTRLTVV.

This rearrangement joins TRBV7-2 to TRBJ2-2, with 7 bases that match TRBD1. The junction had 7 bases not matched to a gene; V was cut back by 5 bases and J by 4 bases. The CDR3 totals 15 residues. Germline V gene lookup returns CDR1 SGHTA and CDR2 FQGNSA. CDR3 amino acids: CASSQGGGPTGELFF. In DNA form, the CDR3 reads TGTGCCAGCAGCCAAGGGGGCGGTCCCACCGGGGAGCTGTTTTTT.

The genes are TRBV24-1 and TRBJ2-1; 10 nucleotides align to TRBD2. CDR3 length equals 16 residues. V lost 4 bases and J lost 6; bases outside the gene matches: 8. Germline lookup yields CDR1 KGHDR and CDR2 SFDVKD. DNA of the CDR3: TGTGCCACCAGTGACCCTAGCGGGAGCCTCCCCAATGAGCAGTTCTTC. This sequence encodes CATSDPSGSLPNEQFF.

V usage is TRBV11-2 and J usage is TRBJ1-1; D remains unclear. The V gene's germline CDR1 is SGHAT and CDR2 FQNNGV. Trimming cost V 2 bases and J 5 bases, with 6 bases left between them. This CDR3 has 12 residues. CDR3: CASSLKVTEAFF. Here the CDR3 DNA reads TGTGCCAGCAGCTTAAAGGTGACTGAAGCTTTCTTT.